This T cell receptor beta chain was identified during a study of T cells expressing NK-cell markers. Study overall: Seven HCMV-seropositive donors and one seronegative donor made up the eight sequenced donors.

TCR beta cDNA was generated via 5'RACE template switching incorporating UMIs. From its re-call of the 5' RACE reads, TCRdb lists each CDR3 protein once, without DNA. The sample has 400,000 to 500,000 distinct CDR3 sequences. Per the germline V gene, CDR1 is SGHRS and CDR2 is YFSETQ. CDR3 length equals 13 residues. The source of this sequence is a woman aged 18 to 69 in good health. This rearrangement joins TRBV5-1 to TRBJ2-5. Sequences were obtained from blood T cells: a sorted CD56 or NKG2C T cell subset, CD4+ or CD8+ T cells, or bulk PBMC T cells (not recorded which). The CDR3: CASSLDTEETQYF. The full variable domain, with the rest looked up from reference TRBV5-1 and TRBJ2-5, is KAGVTQTPRYLIKTRGQQVTLSCSPISGHRSVSWYQQTPGQGLQFLFEYFSETQRNKGNFPGRFSGRQFSNSRSEMNVSTLELGDSALYLCASSLDTEETQYFGPGTRLLVL.